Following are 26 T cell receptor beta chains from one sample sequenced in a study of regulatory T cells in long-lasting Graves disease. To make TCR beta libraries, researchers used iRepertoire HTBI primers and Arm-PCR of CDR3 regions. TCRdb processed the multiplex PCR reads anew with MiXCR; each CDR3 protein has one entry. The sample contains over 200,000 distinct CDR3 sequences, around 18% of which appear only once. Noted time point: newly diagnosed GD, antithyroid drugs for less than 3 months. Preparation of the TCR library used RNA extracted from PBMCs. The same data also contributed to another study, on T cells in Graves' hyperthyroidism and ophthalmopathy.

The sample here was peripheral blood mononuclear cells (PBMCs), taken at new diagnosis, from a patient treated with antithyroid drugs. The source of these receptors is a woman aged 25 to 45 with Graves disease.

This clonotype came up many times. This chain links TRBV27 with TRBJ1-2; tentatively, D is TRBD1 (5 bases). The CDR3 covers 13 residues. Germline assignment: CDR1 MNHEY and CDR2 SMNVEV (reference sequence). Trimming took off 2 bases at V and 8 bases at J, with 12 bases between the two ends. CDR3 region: CASSLLQGSGYTF. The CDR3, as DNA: TGTGCCAGCAGTTTACTCCAGGGTTCAGGCTACACCTTC.

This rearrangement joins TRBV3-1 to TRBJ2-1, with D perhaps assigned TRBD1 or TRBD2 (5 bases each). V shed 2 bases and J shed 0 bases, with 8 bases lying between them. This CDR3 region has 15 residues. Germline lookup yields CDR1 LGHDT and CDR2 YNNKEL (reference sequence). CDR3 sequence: CASSQRDHSYNEQFF. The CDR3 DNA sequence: TGTGCCAGCAGCCAACGGGACCACTCCTACAATGAGCAGTTCTTC.

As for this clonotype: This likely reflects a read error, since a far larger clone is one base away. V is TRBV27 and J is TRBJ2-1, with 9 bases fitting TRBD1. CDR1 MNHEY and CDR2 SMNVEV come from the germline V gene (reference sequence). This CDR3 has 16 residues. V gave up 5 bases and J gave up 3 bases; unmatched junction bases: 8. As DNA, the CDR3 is TGTGCCAGCAGTGAAAAGGGACAGGGACTCTACAATGAGCAGTTCTTC. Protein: CASSEKGQGLYNEQFF.

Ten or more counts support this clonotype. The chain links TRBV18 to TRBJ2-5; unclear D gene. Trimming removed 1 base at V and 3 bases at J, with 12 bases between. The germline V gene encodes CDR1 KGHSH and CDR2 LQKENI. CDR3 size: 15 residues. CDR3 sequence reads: CASSPRYTREETQYF. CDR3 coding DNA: TGTGCCAGCTCACCACGCTACACACGGGAAGAGACCCAGTACTTC. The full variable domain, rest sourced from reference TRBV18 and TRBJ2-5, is NAGVMQNPRHLVRRRGQEARLRCSPMKGHSHVYWYRQLPEEGLKFMVYLQKENIIDESGMPKERFSAEFPKEGPSILRIQQVVRGDSAAYFCASSPRYTREETQYFGPGTRLLVL.

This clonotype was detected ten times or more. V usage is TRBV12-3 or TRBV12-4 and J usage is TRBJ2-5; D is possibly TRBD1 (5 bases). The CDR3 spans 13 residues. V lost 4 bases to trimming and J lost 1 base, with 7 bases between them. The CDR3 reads CASSSQGQETQYF. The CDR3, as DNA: TGTGCCAGCAGTTCGCAGGGCCAAGAGACCCAGTACTTC.

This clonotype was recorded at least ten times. CDR3 DNA sequence: TGTGCCAGCAGTGAGTCAGGGGGAAGCTATGGCTACACCTTC. Its translation is CASSESGGSYGYTF. The rearrangement links TRBV6-1 to TRBJ1-2; 7 bases line up with TRBD1. Per the germline V gene, CDR1 is MNHNS and CDR2 is SASEGT. The V and J ends lost 3 bases and 4 bases, in that order; junction bases with no gene match: 5. The CDR3 covers 14 residues.

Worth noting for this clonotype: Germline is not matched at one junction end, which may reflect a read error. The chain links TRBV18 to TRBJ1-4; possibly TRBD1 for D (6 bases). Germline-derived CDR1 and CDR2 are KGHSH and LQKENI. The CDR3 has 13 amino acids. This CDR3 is CASSRPGTKDLLF. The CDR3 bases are TGTGCCAGCTCTCGCCCCGGGACAAAGGACCTGCTTTTT.

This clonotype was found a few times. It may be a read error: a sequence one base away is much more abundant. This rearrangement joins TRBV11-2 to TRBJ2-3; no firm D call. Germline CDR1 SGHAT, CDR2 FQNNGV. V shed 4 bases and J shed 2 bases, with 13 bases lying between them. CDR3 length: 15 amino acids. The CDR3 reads CASSSLGKDTDTQYF. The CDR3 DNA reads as TGTGCCAGCAGCTCGCTGGGAAAAGACACAGATACGCAGTATTTT.

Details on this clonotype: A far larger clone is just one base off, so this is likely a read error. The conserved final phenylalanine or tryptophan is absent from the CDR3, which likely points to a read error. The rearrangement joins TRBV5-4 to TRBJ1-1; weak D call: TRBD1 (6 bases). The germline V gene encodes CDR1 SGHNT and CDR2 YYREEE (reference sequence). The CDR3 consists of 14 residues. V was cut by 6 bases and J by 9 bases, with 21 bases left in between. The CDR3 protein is CASTGGGTSRKAFL. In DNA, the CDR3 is TGTGCCAGCACCGGGGGGGGGACATCACGGAAAGCTTTCCTT.

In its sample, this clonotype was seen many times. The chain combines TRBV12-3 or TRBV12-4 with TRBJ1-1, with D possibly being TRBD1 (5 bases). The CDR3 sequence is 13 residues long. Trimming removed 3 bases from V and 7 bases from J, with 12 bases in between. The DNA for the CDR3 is TGTGCCAGCAGTTTTCGGGGGAAACGTGAAGCTTTCTTT. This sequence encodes CASSFRGKREAFF.

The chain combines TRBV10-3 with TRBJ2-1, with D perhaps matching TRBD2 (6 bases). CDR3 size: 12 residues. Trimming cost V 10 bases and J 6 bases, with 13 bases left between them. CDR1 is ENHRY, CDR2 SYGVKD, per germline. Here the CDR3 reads CATAGPGNEQFF. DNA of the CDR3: TGTGCCACCGCGGGACCCGGCAATGAGCAGTTCTTC.

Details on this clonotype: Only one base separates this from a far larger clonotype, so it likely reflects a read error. The CDR3 DNA follows: TGTGCCAGCAGCTTAGACGGGACAGGGTCAAGGGGTGACAATGAGCAGTACTTC. Protein product: CASSLDGTGSRGDNEQYF. The chain carries TRBV7-9 and TRBJ2-7, with TRBD1 identical over 9 bases. The V segment lost 1 base and the J segment 7 bases; nucleotides outside the gene matches: 17. CDR3 length: 18 residues. CDR1 SEHNR and CDR2 FQNEAQ come from the germline V gene (reference sequence).

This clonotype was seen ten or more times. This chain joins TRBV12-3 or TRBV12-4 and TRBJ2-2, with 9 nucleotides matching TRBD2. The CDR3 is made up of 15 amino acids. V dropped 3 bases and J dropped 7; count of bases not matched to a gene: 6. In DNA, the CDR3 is TGTGCCAGCAGTTTCTCTCTAGCGGGGTTCGGGGAGCTGTTTTTT. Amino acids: CASSFSLAGFGELFF.

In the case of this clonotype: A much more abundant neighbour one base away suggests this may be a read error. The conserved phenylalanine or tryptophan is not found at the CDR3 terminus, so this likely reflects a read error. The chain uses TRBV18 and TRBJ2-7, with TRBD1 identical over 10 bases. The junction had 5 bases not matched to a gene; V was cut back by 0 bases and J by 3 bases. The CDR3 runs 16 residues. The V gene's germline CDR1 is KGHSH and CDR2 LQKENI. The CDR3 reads CASSPPRDRGNYEQYL. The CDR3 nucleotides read TGTGCCAGCTCACCACCGCGGGACAGGGGTAACTACGAGCAGTACCTC.

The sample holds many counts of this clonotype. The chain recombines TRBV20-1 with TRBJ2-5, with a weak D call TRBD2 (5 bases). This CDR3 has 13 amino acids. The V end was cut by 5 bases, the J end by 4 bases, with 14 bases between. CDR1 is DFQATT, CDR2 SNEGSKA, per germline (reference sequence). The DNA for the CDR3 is TGCAGTGCTGGGCGGGCGGATCTAGAGACCCAGTACTTC. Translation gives CSAGRADLETQYF.

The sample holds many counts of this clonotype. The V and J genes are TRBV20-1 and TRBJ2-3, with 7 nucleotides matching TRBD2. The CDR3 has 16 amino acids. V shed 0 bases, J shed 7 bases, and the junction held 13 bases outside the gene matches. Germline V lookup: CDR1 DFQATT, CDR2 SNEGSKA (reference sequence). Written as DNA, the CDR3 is TGCAGTGCTAGAGACCCCGGGACTACGTATGATTATACGCAGTATTTT. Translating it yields CSARDPGTTYDYTQYF.

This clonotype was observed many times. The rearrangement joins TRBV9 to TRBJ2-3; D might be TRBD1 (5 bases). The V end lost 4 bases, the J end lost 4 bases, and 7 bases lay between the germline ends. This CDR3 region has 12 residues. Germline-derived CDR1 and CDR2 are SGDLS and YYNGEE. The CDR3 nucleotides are TGTGCCAGCAGCACCAGGGCAGATACGCAGTATTTT. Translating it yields CASSTRADTQYF. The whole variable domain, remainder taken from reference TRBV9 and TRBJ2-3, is DSGVTQTPKHLITATGQRVTLRCSPRSGDLSVYWYQQSLDQGLQFLIQYYNGEERAKGNILERFSAQQFPDLHSELNLSSLELGDSALYFCASSTRADTQYFGPGTRLTVL.

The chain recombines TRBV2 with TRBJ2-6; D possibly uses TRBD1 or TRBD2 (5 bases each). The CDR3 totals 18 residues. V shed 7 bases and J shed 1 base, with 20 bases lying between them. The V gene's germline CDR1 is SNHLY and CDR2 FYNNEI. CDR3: CASNPRGAADSGANVLTF. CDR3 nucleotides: TGTGCCAGCAACCCCCGTGGGGCAGCGGATTCTGGGGCCAACGTCCTGACTTTC.

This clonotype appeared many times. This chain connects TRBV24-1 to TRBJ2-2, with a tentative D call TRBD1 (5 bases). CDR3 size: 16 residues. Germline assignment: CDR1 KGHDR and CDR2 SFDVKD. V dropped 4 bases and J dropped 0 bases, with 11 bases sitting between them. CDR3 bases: TGTGCCACCAGTGAGTCAGGGCCTTCGAACACCGGGGAGCTGTTTTTT. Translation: CATSESGPSNTGELFF.

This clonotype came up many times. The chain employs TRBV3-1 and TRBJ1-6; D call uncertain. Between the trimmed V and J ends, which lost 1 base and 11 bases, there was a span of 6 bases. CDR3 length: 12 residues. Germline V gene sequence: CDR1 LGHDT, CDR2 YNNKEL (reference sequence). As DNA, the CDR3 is TGTGCCAGCAGCCAAGGCTCCGCACCCCTCCACTTT. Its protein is CASSQGSAPLHF.

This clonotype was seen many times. The CDR3 sequence is CASSPTTDSGNTIYF. The CDR3 DNA sequence: TGTGCCAGCTCACCAACTACAGACTCTGGAAACACCATATATTTT. The genes are TRBV18 and TRBJ1-3; D gene unclear. The CDR3 contains 15 residues. CDR1 is KGHSH, CDR2 LQKENI, per germline. The germline V and J ends were trimmed by 2 bases and 0 bases, with 8 bases remaining between them.

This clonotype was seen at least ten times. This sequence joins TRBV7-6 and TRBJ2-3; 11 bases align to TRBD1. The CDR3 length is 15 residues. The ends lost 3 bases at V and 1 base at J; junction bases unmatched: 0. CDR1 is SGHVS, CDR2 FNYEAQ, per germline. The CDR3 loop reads CASSLGQGGTDTQYF. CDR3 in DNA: TGTGCCAGCAGCTTGGGACAGGGGGGCACAGATACGCAGTATTTT.

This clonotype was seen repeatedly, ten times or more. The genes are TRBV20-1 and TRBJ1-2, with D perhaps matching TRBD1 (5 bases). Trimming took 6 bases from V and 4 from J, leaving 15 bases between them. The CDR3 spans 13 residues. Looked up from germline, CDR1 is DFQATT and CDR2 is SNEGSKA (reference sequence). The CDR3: CSAPLQGFYGYTF. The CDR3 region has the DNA TGCAGTGCCCCCCTCCAGGGCTTCTATGGCTACACCTTC.

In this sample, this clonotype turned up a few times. This CDR3 is CASSTDRETQYF. In nucleotides, the CDR3 is TGCGCCAGCAGCACGGACCGGGAGACCCAGTACTTC. This rearrangement joins TRBV5-1 to TRBJ2-5; D remains unclear. Looked up from germline, CDR1 is SGHRS and CDR2 is YFSETQ. The CDR3 extends over 12 amino acids. Trimming shortened V by 4 bases and J by 5 bases, and 9 bases separated the two germline ends.

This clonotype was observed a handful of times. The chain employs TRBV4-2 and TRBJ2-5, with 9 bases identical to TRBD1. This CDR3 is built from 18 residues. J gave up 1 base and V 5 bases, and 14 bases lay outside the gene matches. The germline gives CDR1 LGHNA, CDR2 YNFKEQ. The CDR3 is CASSLRSGTGNSQETQYF. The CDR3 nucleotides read TGTGCCAGCAGCTTACGTTCCGGGACAGGGAACTCCCAAGAGACCCAGTACTTC.

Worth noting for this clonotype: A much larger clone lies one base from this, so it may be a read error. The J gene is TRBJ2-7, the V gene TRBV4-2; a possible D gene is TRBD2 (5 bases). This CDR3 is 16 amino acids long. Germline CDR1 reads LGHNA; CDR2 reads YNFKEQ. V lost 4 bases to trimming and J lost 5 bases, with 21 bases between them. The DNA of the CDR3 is TGTGCCAGCAGCCGTCGGGGTGGAAAAACCCTCCACGAGCAGTACTTC. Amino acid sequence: CASSRRGGKTLHEQYF.